The clone carrying this T cell receptor beta chain was found once. Original analysis: Filtering of immunoSEQ junctional sequences could not match full-length read filtering. This table comes from immunoSEQ multiplex PCR, and its TCRdb copy is limited to in-frame clones, with some not included. The DNA was the basis for D and trimming; V, J and clone size are from that table. Altogether about 2.3 million clones are present, 93% being singletons, with the ten largest covering about 0.39%. This sample was taken from a study of shared clonotypes between healthy human individuals. V lost 6 bases and J lost 4, with 15 bases in between. Germline CDR1 SNHLY, CDR2 FYNNEI. This CDR3 spans 14 amino acids.

Sequencing was done on a sample of naive CD4+ T cells from PBMCs. As for subset: CD45RA+ positively selected. The TCR sequence derives from a man in his late teens or twenties in good health. Some clones in this sample may be carry-over from other donors' samples. The chain carries TRBV2 and TRBJ1-1, with a possible D match to TRBD1 (6 bases). The DNA for the CDR3 is TGTGCCAGCAGCGTCGGGGGGGCGAGCACTGAAGCTTTCTTT. Translation gives CASSVGGASTEAFF.